The T cell receptor beta chain described here comes from a study of immune evolution from preneoplasia to lung adenocarcinoma. Study as a whole: HLA loss of heterozygosity: about 7% AIS, less than 18% MIA, about 32% ADC, none AAH. Whole-study results and caveats: Later-stage lesions appeared to have more T cells, more diversity, less clonality.

Sequencing was performed with immunoSEQ multiplex PCR; in TCRdb, only in-frame clones are kept and a portion is missing. The sample records roughly 6,700 clones, about 80% being singletons. Regarding this clone: Its antigen is unidentified.

This CDR3 spans 17 amino acids. V lost 2 bases and J lost 6; bases outside the gene matches: 14. CDR1 is SGDLS, CDR2 YYNGEE, per germline. Nucleic acids came from premalignant or tumor cells enriched by macro-dissection. The source is a donor older than 65 with lung adenocarcinoma. Input material: FFPE lung adenocarcinoma in situ tissue. V is TRBV9 and J is TRBJ2-1; TRBD2 matches at 7 bases. The CDR3 DNA reads as TGTGCCAGCAGCGTGACCTCGGGAGGAGCGGGTATCAATGAGCAGTTCTTC. It yields the protein CASSVTSGGAGINEQFF.